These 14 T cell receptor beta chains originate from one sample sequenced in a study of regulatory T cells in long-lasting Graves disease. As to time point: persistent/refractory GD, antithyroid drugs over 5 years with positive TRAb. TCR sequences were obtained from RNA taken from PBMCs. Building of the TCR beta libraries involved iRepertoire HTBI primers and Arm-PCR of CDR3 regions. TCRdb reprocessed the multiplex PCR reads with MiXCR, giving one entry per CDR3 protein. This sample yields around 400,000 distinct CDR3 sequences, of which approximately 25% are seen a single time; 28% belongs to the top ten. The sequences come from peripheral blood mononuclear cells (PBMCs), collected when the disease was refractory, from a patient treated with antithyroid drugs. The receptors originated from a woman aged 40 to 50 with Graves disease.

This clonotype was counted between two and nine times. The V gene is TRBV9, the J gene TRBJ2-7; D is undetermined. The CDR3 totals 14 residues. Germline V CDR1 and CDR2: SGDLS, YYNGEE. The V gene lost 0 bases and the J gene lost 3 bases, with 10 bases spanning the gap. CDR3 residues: CASSVASTGYEQYF. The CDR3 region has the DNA TGTGCCAGCAGCGTAGCCTCGACCGGCTACGAGCAGTACTTC.

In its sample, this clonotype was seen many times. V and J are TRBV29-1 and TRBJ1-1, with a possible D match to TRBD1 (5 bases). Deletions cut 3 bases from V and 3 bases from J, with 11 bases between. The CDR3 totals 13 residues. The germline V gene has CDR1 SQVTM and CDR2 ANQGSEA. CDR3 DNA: TGCAGCGTTGATACTCGGGGGGACACTGAAGCTTTCTTT. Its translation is CSVDTRGDTEAFF.

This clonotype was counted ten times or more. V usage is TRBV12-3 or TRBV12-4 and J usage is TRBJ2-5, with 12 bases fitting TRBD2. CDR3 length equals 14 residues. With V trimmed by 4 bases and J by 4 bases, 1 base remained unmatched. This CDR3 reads CASSSGLAGETQYF. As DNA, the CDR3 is TGTGCCAGCAGTTCGGGACTAGCGGGAGAGACCCAGTACTTC.

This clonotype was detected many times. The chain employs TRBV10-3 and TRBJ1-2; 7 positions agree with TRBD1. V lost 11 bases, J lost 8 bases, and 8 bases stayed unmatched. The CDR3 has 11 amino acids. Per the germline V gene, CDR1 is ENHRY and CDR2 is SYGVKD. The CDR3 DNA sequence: TGTGCCGTTTTGACAGGGAAAGGCTACACCTTC. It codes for CAVLTGKGYTF.

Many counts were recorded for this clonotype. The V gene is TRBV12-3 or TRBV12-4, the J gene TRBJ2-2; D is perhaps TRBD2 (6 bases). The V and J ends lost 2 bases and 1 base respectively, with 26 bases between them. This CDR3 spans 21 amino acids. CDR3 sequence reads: CASSLNLRSGLRMGNTGELFF. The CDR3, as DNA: TGTGCCAGCAGTTTAAATTTACGATCGGGACTCAGGATGGGGAACACCGGGGAGCTGTTTTTT.

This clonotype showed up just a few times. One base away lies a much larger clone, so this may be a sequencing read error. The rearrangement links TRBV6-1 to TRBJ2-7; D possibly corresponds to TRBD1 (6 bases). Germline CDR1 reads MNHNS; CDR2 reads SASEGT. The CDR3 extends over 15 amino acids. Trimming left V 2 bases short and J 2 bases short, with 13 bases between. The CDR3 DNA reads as TGTGCCAGCAGTGAATATGGAGACAGGACCTACGAGCAGTACTTC. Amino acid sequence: CASSEYGDRTYEQYF.

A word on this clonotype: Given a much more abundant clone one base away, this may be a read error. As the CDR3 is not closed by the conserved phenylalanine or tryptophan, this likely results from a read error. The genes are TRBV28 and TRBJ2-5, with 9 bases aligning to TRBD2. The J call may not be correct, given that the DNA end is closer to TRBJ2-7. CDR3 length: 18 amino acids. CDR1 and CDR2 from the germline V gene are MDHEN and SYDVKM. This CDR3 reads CASSSQFLRAGGTYEQYL. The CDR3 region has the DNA TGTGCCAGCAGTTCTCAATTTCTTCGGGCGGGAGGGACCTACGAGCAGTACCTC.

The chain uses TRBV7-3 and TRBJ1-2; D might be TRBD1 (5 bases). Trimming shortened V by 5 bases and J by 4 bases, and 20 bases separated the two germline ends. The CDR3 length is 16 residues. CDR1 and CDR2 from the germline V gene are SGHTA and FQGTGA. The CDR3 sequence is CASSPSPLRGTYGYTF. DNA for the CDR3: TGTGCCAGCAGCCCATCTCCCCTCCGGGGGACCTATGGCTACACCTTC.

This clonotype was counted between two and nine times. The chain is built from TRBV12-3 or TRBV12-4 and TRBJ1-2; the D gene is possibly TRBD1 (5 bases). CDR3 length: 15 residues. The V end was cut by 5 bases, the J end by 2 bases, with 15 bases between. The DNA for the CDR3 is TGTGCCAGCAGTACCGGGGCGGCGGTCAACTATGGCTACACCTTC. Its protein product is CASSTGAAVNYGYTF.

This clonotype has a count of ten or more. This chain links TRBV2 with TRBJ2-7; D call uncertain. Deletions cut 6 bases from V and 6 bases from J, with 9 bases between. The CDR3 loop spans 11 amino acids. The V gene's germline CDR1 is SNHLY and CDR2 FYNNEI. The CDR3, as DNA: TGTGCCAGCAGGGCTAGGGTCGAGCAGTACTTC. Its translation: CASRARVEQYF. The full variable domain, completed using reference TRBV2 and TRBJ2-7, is EPEVTQTPSHQVTQMGQEVILRCVPISNHLYFYWYRQILGQKVEFLVSFYNNEISEKSEIFDDQFSVERPDGSNFTLKIRSTKLEDSAMYFCASRARVEQYFGPGTRLTVT.

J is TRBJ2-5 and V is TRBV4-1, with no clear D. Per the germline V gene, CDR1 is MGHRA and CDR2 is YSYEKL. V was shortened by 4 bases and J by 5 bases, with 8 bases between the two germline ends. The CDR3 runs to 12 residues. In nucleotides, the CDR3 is TGCGCCAGCAGCCGACCCAGGGAGACCCAGTACTTC. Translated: CASSRPRETQYF.

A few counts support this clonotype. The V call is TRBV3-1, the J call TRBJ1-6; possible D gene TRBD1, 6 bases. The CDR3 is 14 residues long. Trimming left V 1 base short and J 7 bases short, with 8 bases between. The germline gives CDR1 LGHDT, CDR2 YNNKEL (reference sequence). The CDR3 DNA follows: TGTGCCAGCAGCCAAGGGACAGCCAATTCACCCCTCCACTTT. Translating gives CASSQGTANSPLHF.

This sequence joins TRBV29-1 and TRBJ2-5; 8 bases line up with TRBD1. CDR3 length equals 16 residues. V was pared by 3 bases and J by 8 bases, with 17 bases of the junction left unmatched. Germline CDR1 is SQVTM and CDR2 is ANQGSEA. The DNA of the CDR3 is TGCAGCGTTGAGATGACAGGGGACCCCATGAGAGAAACCCAGTACTTC. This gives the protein CSVEMTGDPMRETQYF.

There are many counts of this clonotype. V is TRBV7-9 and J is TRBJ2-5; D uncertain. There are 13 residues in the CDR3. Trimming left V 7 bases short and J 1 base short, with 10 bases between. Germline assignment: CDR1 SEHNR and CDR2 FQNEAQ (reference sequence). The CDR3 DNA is TGTGCCAGCACCCAAAGGGTCCAAGAGACCCAGTACTTC. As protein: CASTQRVQETQYF.